The 31 T cell receptor beta chains below all came from one sample that was sequenced in a study of glioma-infiltrating T cells after dendritic cell vaccination. Sequencing used immunoSEQ multiplex PCR; TCRdb keeps in-frame clones, though not all of them. The sample includes around 100,000 clones, 80% to 90% of them seen just once. The sequences come from blood, collected before dendritic cell vaccination. Receptors originate from a human donor with glioblastoma.

The gene calls are TRBV2 and TRBJ2-7; 10 nucleotides agree with TRBD1. This CDR3 is built from 15 residues. V shed 6 bases, J shed 7 bases, and the junction held 12 bases outside the gene matches. From germline, CDR1 is SNHLY and CDR2 FYNNEI. CDR3 amino acids: CASRPRDRGTGEQYF. In DNA form, the CDR3 reads TGTGCCAGCAGGCCCCGGGACAGGGGTACGGGTGAGCAGTACTTC. Combining the CDR3 with reference TRBV2 and TRBJ2-7 gives the whole variable domain EPEVTQTPSHQVTQMGQEVILRCVPISNHLYFYWYRQILGQKVEFLVSFYNNEISEKSEIFDDQFSVERPDGSNFTLKIRSTKLEDSAMYFCASRPRDRGTGEQYFGPGTRLTVT.

The chain uses TRBV19 and TRBJ2-7; possibly TRBD1 for D (7 bases). Germline assignment: CDR1 LNHDA and CDR2 SQIVND (reference sequence). Deletions cut 3 bases from V and 2 bases from J, with 20 bases between. The CDR3 covers 17 residues. The CDR3 here is CASSIRGDRSNPYEQYF. The CDR3 DNA sequence: TGTGCCAGTAGTATCAGGGGGGACCGCTCCAATCCCTACGAGCAGTACTTC.

This chain joins TRBV2 and TRBJ1-5, with 8 bases identical to TRBD1. The CDR3 spans 16 residues. Per the germline V gene, CDR1 is SNHLY and CDR2 is FYNNEI. V lost 5 bases and J lost 6; bases outside the gene matches: 12. The CDR3 DNA sequence: TGTGCCAGCAGTCCAGGGGGCTCAAGACGGGGTCAGCCCCAGCATTTT. Translation: CASSPGGSRRGQPQHF.

This chain uses TRBV5-1 with TRBJ1-1; 11 bases map to TRBD1. Germline lookup yields CDR1 SGHRS and CDR2 YFSETQ. CDR3 length equals 16 residues. Trimming cost V 3 bases and J 5 bases; bases outside gene matches: 9. In DNA form, the CDR3 reads TGCGCCAGCAGCTATGGACAGGGGGCTCGAGGAACTGAAGCTTTCTTT. It translates to CASSYGQGARGTEAFF. The complete variable domain, with remaining parts taken from reference TRBV5-1 and TRBJ1-1, reads KAGVTQTPRYLIKTRGQQVTLSCSPISGHRSVSWYQQTPGQGLQFLFEYFSETQRNKGNFPGRFSGRQFSNSRSEMNVSTLELGDSALYLCASSYGQGARGTEAFFGQGTRLTVV.

The chain employs TRBV7-6 and TRBJ2-2, with a weak D call TRBD2 (5 bases). There are 14 residues in the CDR3. Trimming took off 5 bases at V and 5 bases at J, with 12 bases between the two ends. CDR1 SGHVS and CDR2 FNYEAQ come from the germline V gene. For the CDR3, the DNA is TGTGCCAGCAGCCCCTCGGGCGGGACCGGGGAGCTGTTTTTT. Translation gives CASSPSGGTGELFF. The variable domain in full, with the rest retrieved from reference TRBV7-6 and TRBJ2-2, is GAGVSQSPRYKVTKRGQDVALRCDPISGHVSLYWYRQALGQGPEFLTYFNYEAQQDKSGLPNDRFSAERPEGSISTLTIQRTEQRDSAMYRCASSPSGGTGELFFGEGSRLTVL.

This sequence joins TRBV4-2 and TRBJ1-2; tentatively, D is TRBD1 (5 bases). The CDR3 length is 14 residues. Germline V gene sequence: CDR1 LGHNA, CDR2 YNFKEQ. The V gene lost 0 bases and the J gene lost 4 bases, with 9 bases spanning the gap. The CDR3 region is CASSQDSGGYGYTF. In DNA form, the CDR3 reads TGTGCCAGCAGCCAAGACTCGGGGGGCTATGGCTACACCTTC.

The V call is TRBV7-9, the J call TRBJ2-1; D is uncertain. From germline, CDR1 is SEHNR and CDR2 FQNEAQ (reference sequence). This CDR3 region has 16 residues. V gave up 3 bases and J gave up 1 base, with 13 bases separating them. CDR3 bases: TGTGCCAGCAGCTTTTCTTTAGTTTCGTCCTACAATGAGCAGTTCTTC. Protein product: CASSFSLVSSYNEQFF. Supplemented by reference TRBV7-9 and TRBJ2-1, the full variable domain reads DTGVSQNPRHKITKRGQNVTFRCDPISEHNRLYWYRQTLGQGPEFLTYFQNEAQLEKSRLLSDRFSAERPKGSFSTLEIQRTEQGDSAMYLCASSFSLVSSYNEQFFGPGTRLTVL.

V is TRBV28 and J is TRBJ1-5; TRBD1 is a possible D gene (6 bases). Germline lookup yields CDR1 MDHEN and CDR2 SYDVKM. The CDR3 sequence is 14 residues long. Between the trimmed V and J ends, which lost 6 bases and 3 bases, there was a span of 12 bases. CDR3 nucleotides: TGTGCCAGCAGGGGACGGACAGTCAATCAGCCCCAGCATTTT. Its protein product is CASRGRTVNQPQHF.

The chain couples TRBV7-9 to TRBJ2-1; 13 nucleotides align to TRBD2. V dropped 5 bases and J dropped 6; count of bases not matched to a gene: 4. CDR3 length equals 15 residues. Germline CDR1 and CDR2: SEHNR and FQNEAQ (reference sequence). CDR3 amino acids: CASSRGLAGANEQFF. The CDR3 region has the DNA TGTGCCAGCAGCCGAGGACTAGCGGGGGCCAATGAGCAGTTCTTC.

This chain links TRBV18 with TRBJ1-2, with unresolved D. Trimming took 0 bases from V and 6 from J, leaving 11 bases between them. Germline V gives CDR1 KGHSH, CDR2 LQKENI. The CDR3 length is 14 residues. CDR3 nucleotide sequence: TGTGCCAGCTCACCACCAGGGAGGCGCGATGGCTACACCTTC. As protein: CASSPPGRRDGYTF.

The rearrangement joins TRBV30 to TRBJ1-6; no clear D. The CDR3 consists of 13 residues. The ends were cut back, 4 bases at V and 7 bases at J, with 11 bases in the middle. Germline CDR1 is GTSNPN and CDR2 is SVGIG (reference sequence). The chain's CDR3 is CAWNPGVNSPLHF. The CDR3 nucleotides read TGTGCCTGGAACCCGGGAGTCAATTCACCCCTCCACTTT.

The CDR3 sequence is CACQAGGQRDTQYF. CDR3 DNA sequence: TGTGCCTGCCAAGCGGGGGGGCAGAGAGATACGCAGTATTTT. V usage is TRBV30 and J usage is TRBJ2-3, with 10 bases identical to TRBD2. This CDR3 comprises 14 residues. The V gene's germline CDR1 is GTSNPN and CDR2 SVGIG (reference sequence). V shed 6 bases, J shed 5 bases, and the junction held 8 bases outside the gene matches.

The chain has TRBV7-9 and TRBJ2-4; D not resolved. Germline loops: CDR1 SEHNR, CDR2 FQNEAQ (reference sequence). V was pared by 5 bases and J by 6 bases, with 11 bases between. The CDR3 is 13 amino acids. The CDR3 coding sequence is TGTGCCAGCAGCCCCCCTGGGCCAAACATTCAGTACTTC. This sequence encodes CASSPPGPNIQYF.

The rearrangement uses TRBV5-1 and TRBJ2-5; 9 bases fit TRBD1. The germline V gene encodes CDR1 SGHRS and CDR2 YFSETQ. This CDR3 spans 15 amino acids. Trimming removed 6 bases from V and 5 bases from J; junction bases left unmatched: 11. CDR3 in amino acids: CASIGGGQGEETQYF. The CDR3 bases are TGCGCCAGCATCGGAGGGGGACAGGGCGAGGAGACCCAGTACTTC.

This chain uses TRBV5-1 with TRBJ1-2; D call uncertain. Per the germline V gene, CDR1 is SGHRS and CDR2 is YFSETQ. CDR3 length equals 13 residues. The germline V and J ends were trimmed by 0 bases and 12 bases, with 15 bases remaining between them. CDR3 in DNA: TGCGCCAGCAGCTTGGACGCGGAACCTCCCCACACCTTC. Protein product: CASSLDAEPPHTF.

This chain connects TRBV7-2 to TRBJ2-1; 14 bases match TRBD2. This CDR3 spans 15 amino acids. CDR1 SGHTA and CDR2 FQGNSA come from the germline V gene. With V trimmed by 7 bases and J by 9 bases, 8 bases remained unmatched. The CDR3 protein is CASTPGLAGATEQFF. The CDR3 bases are TGTGCCAGCACCCCGGGACTAGCGGGGGCAACTGAGCAGTTCTTC.

The chain has TRBV19 and TRBJ2-5; D possibly corresponds to TRBD1 (5 bases). This CDR3 has 14 residues. Germline CDR1 is LNHDA and CDR2 is SQIVND (reference sequence). The ends were cut back, 7 bases at V and 1 base at J, with 13 bases in the middle. CDR3 protein: CASTVGPGQETQYF. The CDR3 region has the DNA TGTGCCAGTACTGTGGGGCCGGGCCAAGAGACCCAGTACTTC.

V usage is TRBV13 and J usage is TRBJ2-3; D is undetermined. Germline-derived CDR1 and CDR2 are PRHDT and FYEKMQ (reference sequence). CDR3 size: 13 residues. V was shortened by 5 bases and J by 4 bases, with 10 bases between the two germline ends. Here the CDR3 reads CASSRLGADTQYF. The CDR3 DNA sequence: TGTGCCAGCAGCCGTCTAGGAGCAGATACGCAGTATTTT.

CDR3 sequence reads: CASSPRQGTGQETQYF. In nucleotides, the CDR3 is TGCGCCAGCAGCCCACGGCAGGGCACGGGCCAAGAGACCCAGTACTTC. The genes are TRBV5-1 and TRBJ2-5, with a weak D call TRBD1 (5 bases). V dropped 4 bases and J dropped 1 base, with 17 bases sitting between them. CDR3 length: 16 residues. Germline CDR1 reads SGHRS; CDR2 reads YFSETQ.

This chain joins TRBV6-1 and TRBJ1-1; no clear D gene. From germline, CDR1 is MNHNS and CDR2 SASEGT. CDR3 length: 10 amino acids. Deletions cut 4 bases from V and 11 bases from J, with 8 bases between. CDR3 sequence reads: CASSVGYAFF. The CDR3 DNA is TGTGCCAGCAGTGTCGGGTACGCTTTCTTT.

The chain uses TRBV7-6 and TRBJ1-1, with D unresolved. CDR1 SGHVS and CDR2 FNYEAQ come from the germline V gene. V lost 4 bases and J 11 bases, leaving 20 bases between the germline ends. The CDR3 totals 14 residues. The CDR3 region is CASSSYSGPTSAFF. The CDR3 region has the DNA TGTGCCAGCAGCTCCTACAGCGGTCCTACGTCGGCTTTCTTT.

The V and J genes are TRBV30 and TRBJ2-1, with TRBD1 as a possible D gene (6 bases). The CDR3 totals 15 residues. V lost 2 bases, J lost 10 bases, and 21 bases lay in between. Looked up from germline, CDR1 is GTSNPN and CDR2 is SVGIG (reference sequence). As DNA, the CDR3 is TGTGCCTGGAGTCCAACCCCCCAGGGGAATGACGAGCAGTTCTTC. Residues: CAWSPTPQGNDEQFF.

The chain combines TRBV5-6 with TRBJ1-2; TRBD1 might be the D (5 bases). The CDR3 is made up of 17 amino acids. Germline lookup yields CDR1 SGHDT and CDR2 YYEEEE. V lost 1 base and J 4 bases, leaving 20 bases between the germline ends. The CDR3 region is CASSLPLSPREGYGYTF. CDR3 bases: TGTGCCAGCAGCTTGCCTCTCAGCCCCAGGGAGGGCTATGGCTACACCTTC. The full variable domain, with the rest looked up from reference TRBV5-6 and TRBJ1-2, is DAGVTQSPTHLIKTRGQQVTLRCSPKSGHDTVSWYQQALGQGPQFIFQYYEEEERQRGNFPDRFSGHQFPNYSSELNVNALLLGDSALYLCASSLPLSPREGYGYTFGSGTRLTVV.

The chain has TRBV4-1 and TRBJ1-4; no clear D. This CDR3 spans 14 amino acids. Germline CDR1 is MGHRA and CDR2 is YSYEKL. V was trimmed by 2 bases and J by 2 bases, leaving 6 bases between them. The CDR3 nucleotides are TGCGCCAGCAGCCAACCGTCTACTAATGAAAAACTGTTTTTT. Protein: CASSQPSTNEKLFF.

The genes are TRBV6-1 and TRBJ2-7, with 8 bases fitting TRBD2. The CDR3 is 14 amino acids. V lost 7 bases to trimming and J lost 2 bases; unmatched junction nucleotides: 7. From germline, CDR1 is MNHNS and CDR2 SASEGT. The CDR3 here is CASTPVGGAYEQYF. DNA for the CDR3: TGTGCCAGCACCCCTGTCGGGGGGGCCTACGAGCAGTACTTC.

This clone has only a few counts. This chain uses TRBV11-2 with TRBJ2-1, with 8 positions matching TRBD2. Trimming took 11 bases from V and 4 from J; bases not matched to a gene: 10. In germline, CDR1 is SGHAT, CDR2 FQNNGV. The CDR3 is 14 amino acids. CDR3 protein: CAGGFGLAYNEQFF. The CDR3 DNA reads as TGTGCCGGGGGTTTTGGACTAGCTTACAATGAGCAGTTCTTC.

CDR3 region: CASSLYTDTQYF. In DNA form, the CDR3 reads TGCGCCAGCAGCCTTTACACAGATACGCAGTATTTT. The chain recombines TRBV5-1 with TRBJ2-3; no definite D call. Trimming removed 4 bases at V and 2 bases at J, with 5 bases between. CDR3 size: 12 residues. Germline CDR1 reads SGHRS; CDR2 reads YFSETQ.

This chain uses TRBV27 with TRBJ2-7; TRBD1 matches 7 bases. The germline V gene encodes CDR1 MNHEY and CDR2 SMNVEV (reference sequence). V gave up 6 bases and J gave up 0 bases; unmatched junction bases: 8. This CDR3 contains 15 residues. The CDR3 nucleotides read TGTGCCAGCAGCGCGGACAGGCCGAGCTCCTACGAGCAGTACTTC. It translates to CASSADRPSSYEQYF.

This rearrangement joins TRBV10-3 to TRBJ2-5; a possible D gene is TRBD2 (6 bases). CDR3 length equals 15 residues. The V and J ends lost 2 bases and 3 bases respectively, with 13 bases between them. Germline-derived CDR1 and CDR2 are ENHRY and SYGVKD. The CDR3 here is CAISEESWGEETQYF. The DNA for the CDR3 is TGTGCCATCAGTGAGGAAAGCTGGGGGGAAGAGACCCAGTACTTC.

The gene calls are TRBV5-1 and TRBJ2-3; 10 positions match TRBD1. The CDR3 has 14 residues. Germline-derived CDR1 and CDR2 are SGHRS and YFSETQ. J lost 9 bases, V lost 0 bases, and 4 bases had no gene match. CDR3 loop: CASSLGQGAVTQYF. The CDR3 coding sequence is TGCGCCAGCAGCTTGGGACAGGGGGCCGTAACGCAGTATTTT.

This clone is a singleton in its sample. The chain carries TRBV5-4 and TRBJ2-5; TRBD2 matches at 10 bases. The V gene end was trimmed by 0 bases and the J gene end by 4 bases; junction bases not matched to a gene: 6. The CDR3 has 16 amino acids. Germline V gives CDR1 SGHNT, CDR2 YYREEE (reference sequence). As DNA, the CDR3 is TGTGCCAGCAGCTTGGGGGCAGCGGGGGGGCTAGAGACCCAGTACTTC. Translating it yields CASSLGAAGGLETQYF.